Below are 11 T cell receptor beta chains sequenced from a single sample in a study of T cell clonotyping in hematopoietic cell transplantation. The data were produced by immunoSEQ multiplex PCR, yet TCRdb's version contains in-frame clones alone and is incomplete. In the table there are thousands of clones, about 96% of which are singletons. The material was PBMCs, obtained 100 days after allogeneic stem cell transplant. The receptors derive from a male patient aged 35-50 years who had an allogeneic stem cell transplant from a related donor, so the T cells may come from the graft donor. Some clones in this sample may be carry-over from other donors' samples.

The CDR3 nucleotides are TGTGCCAGCAGTTTACGGGGACAGGGGCCTTATGAGCAGTTCTTC. It specifies CASSLRGQGPYEQFF. The chain uses TRBV27 and TRBJ2-1; 10 bases match TRBD1. The germline CDR1 and CDR2 sequences are MNHEY and SMNVEV (reference sequence). This CDR3 is 15 amino acids long. V trimming: 2 bases; J trimming: 8 bases; junction bases outside the gene matches: 6.

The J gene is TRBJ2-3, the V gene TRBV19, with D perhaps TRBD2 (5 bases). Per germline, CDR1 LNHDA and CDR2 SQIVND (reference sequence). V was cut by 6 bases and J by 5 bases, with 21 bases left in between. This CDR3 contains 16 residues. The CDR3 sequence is CASRKHVSVGGDTQYF. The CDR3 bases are TGTGCCAGTAGAAAACACGTTAGCGTCGGAGGAGATACGCAGTATTTT.

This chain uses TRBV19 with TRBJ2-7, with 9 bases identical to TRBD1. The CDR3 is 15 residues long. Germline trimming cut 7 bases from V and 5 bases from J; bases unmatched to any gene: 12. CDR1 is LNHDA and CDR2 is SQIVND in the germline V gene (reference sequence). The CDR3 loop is CASTLRGQGKNEQYF. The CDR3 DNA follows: TGTGCCAGTACTCTAAGGGGACAGGGTAAAAACGAGCAGTACTTC.

The CDR3: CASSRDTGWMYF. The CDR3 bases are TGTGCCAGCAGCCGAGACACCGGTTGGATGTACTTC. V and J are TRBV11-2 and TRBJ2-7, with no clear D. The CDR3 contains 12 residues. Germline V gene lookup returns CDR1 SGHAT and CDR2 FQNNGV. Between the trimmed V and J ends, which lost 5 bases and 12 bases, there was a span of 17 bases. Filled out from reference TRBV11-2 and TRBJ2-7, the complete variable domain reads EAGVAQSPRYKIIEKRQSVAFWCNPISGHATLYWYQQILGQGPKLLIQFQNNGVVDDSQLPKDRFSAERLKGVDSTLKIQPAKLEDSAVYLCASSRDTGWMYFGPGTRLTVT.

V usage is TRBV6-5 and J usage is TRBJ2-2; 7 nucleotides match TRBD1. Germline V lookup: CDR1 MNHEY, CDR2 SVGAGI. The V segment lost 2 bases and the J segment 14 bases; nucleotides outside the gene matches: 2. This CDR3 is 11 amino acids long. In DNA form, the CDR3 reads TGTGCCAGCAGTTACGGGGACAGCCTGTTTTTT. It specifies CASSYGDSLFF.

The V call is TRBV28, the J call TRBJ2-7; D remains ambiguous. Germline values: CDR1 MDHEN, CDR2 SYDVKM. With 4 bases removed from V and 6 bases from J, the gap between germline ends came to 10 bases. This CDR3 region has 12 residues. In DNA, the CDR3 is TGTGCCAGCAGTTCCCGGACGTCCGAGCAGTACTTC. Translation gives CASSSRTSEQYF.

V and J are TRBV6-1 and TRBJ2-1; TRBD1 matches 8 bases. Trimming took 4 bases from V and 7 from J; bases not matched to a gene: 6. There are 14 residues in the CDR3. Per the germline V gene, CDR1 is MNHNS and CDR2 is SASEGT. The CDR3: CASSGLQGVNEQFF. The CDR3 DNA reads TGTGCCAGCAGTGGATTACAGGGGGTTAATGAGCAGTTCTTC.

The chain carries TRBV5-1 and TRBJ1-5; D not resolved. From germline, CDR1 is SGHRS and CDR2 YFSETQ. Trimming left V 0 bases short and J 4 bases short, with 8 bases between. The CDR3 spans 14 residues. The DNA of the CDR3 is TGCGCCAGCAGCTTGGACGGATTTAATCAGCCCCAGCATTTT. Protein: CASSLDGFNQPQHF.

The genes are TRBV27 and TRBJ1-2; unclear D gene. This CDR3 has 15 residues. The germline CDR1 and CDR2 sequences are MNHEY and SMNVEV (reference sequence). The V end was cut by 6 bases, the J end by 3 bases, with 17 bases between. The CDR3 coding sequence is TGTGCCAGCAGCCCCAACGAGGCTTTTCACTATGGCTACACCTTC. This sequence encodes CASSPNEAFHYGYTF.

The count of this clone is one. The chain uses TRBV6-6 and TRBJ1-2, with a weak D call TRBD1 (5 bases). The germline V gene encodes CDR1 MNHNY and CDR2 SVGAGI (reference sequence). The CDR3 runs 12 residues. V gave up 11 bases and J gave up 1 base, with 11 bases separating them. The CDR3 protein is CAGASYNYGYTF. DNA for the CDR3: TGTGCCGGGGCCAGCTATAACTATGGCTACACCTTC.

The CDR3 DNA sequence: TGTGCCAGCACCCAGGCCGGAGGCGGGCGGACTGAAGCTTTCTTT. It codes for CASTQAGGGRTEAFF. The rearrangement links TRBV2 to TRBJ1-1; D gene ambiguous. Germline V CDR1 and CDR2: SNHLY, FYNNEI. CDR3 length: 15 amino acids. V was shortened by 7 bases and J by 5 bases, with 20 bases between the two germline ends.